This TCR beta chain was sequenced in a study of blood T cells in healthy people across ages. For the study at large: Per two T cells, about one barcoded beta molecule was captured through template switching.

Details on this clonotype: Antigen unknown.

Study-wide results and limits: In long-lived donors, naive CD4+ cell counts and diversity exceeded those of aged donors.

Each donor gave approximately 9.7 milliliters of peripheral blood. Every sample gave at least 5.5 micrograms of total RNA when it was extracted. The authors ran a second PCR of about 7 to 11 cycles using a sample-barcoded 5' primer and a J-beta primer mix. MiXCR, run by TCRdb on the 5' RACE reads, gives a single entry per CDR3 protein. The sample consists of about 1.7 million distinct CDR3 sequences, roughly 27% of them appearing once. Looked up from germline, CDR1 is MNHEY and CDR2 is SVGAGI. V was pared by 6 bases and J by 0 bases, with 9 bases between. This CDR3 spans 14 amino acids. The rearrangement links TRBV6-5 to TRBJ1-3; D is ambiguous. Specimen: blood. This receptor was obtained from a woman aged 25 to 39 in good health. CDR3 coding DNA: TGTGCCAGCAGGCGTGACGGCTCTGGAAACACCATATATTTT. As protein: CASRRDGSGNTIYF.